This T cell receptor beta chain came from a study of blood T cell repertoires in COVID-19. For the study at large: The analysed material was cDNA or gDNA that came from T cells, B-cell-depleted T cells, or PBMCs.

The CDR3 runs to 15 residues. Germline V lookup: CDR1 SNHLY, CDR2 FYNNEI. V lost 5 bases to trimming and J lost 1 base, with 12 bases between them. Authors' processing steps: The authors estimated nucleated cell counts from reference gene primer amplification. Sequencing was performed with immunoSEQ multiplex PCR; in TCRdb, only in-frame clones are kept and a portion is missing. V, J and clone size are those of that table, while D and trimming were read from the DNA. The repertoire has 300,000 or so clones, over 75% of them found once; the top ten carry 1%. This clonotype was obtained from a man in his fifties with active or convalescent COVID-19. V is TRBV2 and J is TRBJ1-5, with D possibly matching TRBD1 (5 bases). Sequenced input: peripheral blood. The CDR3 DNA sequence: TGTGCCAGCAGTCTCGGCAGGGAAAGCAATCAGCCCCAGCATTTT. This translates into CASSLGRESNQPQHF.